Given below is one T cell receptor (beta chain) in context. Its antigen remains unknown. Pooling was applied to second doses at about 4 or about 12 weeks. The data were taken from a study of T cell responses to AZD1222 COVID-19 vaccine. The study's findings and limits: Seropositive status at baseline applied to only six AZD1222 recipients.

Only in-frame clones appear in the TCRdb table, and some are missing; sequencing was by immunoSEQ multiplex PCR. The sample has about 160,000 clones, approximately 94% seen once; the top ten hold under 6%. CDR1 MNHEY and CDR2 SVGAGI come from the germline V gene. V lost 2 bases and J lost 4, with 9 bases in between. CDR3 length equals 14 residues. The sample was peripheral blood, taken 28 days after the second AZD1222 dose. This TCR was sampled from an adult who received the AZD1222 COVID-19 vaccine. The gene calls are TRBV6-5 and TRBJ1-5, with no clear D. CDR3 bases: TGTGCCAGCAGTTACGGGCCGGTGAATCAGCCCCAGCATTTT. This sequence encodes CASSYGPVNQPQHF.